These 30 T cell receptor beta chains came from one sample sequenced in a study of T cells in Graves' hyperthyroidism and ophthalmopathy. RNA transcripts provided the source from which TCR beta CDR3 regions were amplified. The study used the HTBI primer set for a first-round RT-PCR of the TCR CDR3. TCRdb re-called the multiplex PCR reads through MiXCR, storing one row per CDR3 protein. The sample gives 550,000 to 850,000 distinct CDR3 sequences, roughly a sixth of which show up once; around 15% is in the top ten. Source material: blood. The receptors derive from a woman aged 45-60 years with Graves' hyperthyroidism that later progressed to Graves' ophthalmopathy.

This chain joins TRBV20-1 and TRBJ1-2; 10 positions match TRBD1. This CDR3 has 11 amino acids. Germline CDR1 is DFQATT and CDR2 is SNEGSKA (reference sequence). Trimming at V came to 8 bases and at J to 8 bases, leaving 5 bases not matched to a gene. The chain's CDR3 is CSWDRGEGYTF. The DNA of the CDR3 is TGCAGTTGGGACAGGGGTGAAGGCTACACCTTC.

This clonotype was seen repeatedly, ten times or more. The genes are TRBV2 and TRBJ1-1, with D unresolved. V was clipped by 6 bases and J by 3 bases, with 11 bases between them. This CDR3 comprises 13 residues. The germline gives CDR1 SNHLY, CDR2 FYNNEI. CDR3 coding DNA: TGTGCCAGCAGAACCGCCGGGGACACTGAAGCTTTCTTT. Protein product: CASRTAGDTEAFF.

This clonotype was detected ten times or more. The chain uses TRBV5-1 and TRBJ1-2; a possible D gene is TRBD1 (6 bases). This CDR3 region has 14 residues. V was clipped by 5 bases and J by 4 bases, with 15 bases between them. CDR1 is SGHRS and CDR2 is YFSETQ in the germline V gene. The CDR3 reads CASRGAGAAYGYTF. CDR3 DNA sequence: TGCGCCAGCAGAGGGGCAGGGGCAGCCTATGGCTACACCTTC. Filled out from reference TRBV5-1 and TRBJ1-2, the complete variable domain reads KAGVTQTPRYLIKTRGQQVTLSCSPISGHRSVSWYQQTPGQGLQFLFEYFSETQRNKGNFPGRFSGRQFSNSRSEMNVSTLELGDSALYLCASRGAGAAYGYTFGSGTRLTVV.

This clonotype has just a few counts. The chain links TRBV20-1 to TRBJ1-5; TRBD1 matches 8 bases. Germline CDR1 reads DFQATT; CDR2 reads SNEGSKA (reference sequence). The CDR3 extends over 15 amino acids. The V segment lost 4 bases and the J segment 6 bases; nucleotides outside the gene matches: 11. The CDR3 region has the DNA TGCAGTGCTAAACTGGACAGGGAGGGGAGTCAGCCCCAGCATTTT. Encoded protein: CSAKLDREGSQPQHF.

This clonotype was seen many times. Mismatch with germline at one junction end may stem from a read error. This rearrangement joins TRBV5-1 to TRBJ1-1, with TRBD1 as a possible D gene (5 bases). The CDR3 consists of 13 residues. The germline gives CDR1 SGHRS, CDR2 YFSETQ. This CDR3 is CASSSTVNTEAFF. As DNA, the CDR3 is TGTGCCAGCAGCTCGACAGTAAACACTGAAGCTTTCTTT.

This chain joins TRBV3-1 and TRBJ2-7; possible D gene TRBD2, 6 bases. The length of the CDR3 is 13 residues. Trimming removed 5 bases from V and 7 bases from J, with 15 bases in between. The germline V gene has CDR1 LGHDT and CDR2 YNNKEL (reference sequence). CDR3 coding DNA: TGTGCCAGCAGCAAAACCGCGGGGAGAGAGCAGTACTTC. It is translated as CASSKTAGREQYF.

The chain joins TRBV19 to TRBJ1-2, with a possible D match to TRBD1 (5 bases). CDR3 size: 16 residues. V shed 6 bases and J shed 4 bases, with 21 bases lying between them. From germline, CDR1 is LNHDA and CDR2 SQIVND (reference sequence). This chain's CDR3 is CASRSEGRDISYGYTF. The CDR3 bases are TGTGCCAGTAGATCCGAGGGCAGGGATATTTCCTATGGCTACACCTTC.

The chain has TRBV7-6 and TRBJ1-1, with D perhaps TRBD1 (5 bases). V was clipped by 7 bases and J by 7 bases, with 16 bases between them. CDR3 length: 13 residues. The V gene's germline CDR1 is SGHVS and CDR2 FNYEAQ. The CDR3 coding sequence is TGTGCCAGCACCCTTCGGGGGGTTGATGAAGCTTTCTTT. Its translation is CASTLRGVDEAFF. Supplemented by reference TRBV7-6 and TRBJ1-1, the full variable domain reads GAGVSQSPRYKVTKRGQDVALRCDPISGHVSLYWYRQALGQGPEFLTYFNYEAQQDKSGLPNDRFSAERPEGSISTLTIQRTEQRDSAMYRCASTLRGVDEAFFGQGTRLTVV.

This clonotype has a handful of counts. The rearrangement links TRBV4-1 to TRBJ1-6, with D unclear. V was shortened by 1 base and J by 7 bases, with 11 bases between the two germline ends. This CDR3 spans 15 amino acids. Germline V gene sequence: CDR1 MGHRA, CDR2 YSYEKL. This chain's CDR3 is CASSQAGRGNSPLHF. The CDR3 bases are TGCGCCAGCAGCCAAGCGGGCAGAGGAAATTCACCCCTCCACTTT.

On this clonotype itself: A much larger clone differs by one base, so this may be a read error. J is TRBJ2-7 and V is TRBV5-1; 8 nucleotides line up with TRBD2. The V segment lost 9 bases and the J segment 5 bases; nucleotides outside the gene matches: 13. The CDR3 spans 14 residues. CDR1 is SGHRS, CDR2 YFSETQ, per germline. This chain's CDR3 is CATTSGLDHDEQYF. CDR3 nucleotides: TGCGCCACGACATCGGGACTAGACCACGACGAGCAGTACTTC.

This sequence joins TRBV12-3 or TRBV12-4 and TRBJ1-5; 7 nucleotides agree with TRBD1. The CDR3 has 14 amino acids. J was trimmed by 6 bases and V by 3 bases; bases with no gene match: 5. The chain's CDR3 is CASSFDRESQPQHF. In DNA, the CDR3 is TGTGCCAGCAGTTTCGACAGGGAGAGTCAGCCCCAGCATTTT.

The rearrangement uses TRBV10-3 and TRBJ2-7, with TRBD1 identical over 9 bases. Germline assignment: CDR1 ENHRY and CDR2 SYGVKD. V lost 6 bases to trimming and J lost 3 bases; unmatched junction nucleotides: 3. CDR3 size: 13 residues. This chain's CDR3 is CAISGQGIYEQYF. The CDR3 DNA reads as TGTGCCATCAGCGGACAGGGGATCTACGAGCAGTACTTC.

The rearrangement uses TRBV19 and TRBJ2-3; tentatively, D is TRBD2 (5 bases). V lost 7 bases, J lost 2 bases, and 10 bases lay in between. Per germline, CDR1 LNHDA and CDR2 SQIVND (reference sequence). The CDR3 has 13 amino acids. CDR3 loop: CASMDWDTDTQYF. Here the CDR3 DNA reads TGTGCCAGTATGGACTGGGACACAGATACGCAGTATTTT.

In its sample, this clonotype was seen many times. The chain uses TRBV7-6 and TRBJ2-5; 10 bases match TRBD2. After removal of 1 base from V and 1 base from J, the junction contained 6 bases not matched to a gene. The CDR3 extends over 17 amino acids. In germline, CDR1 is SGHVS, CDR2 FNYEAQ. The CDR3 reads CASSLESSGGLQETQYF. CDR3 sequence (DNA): TGTGCCAGCAGCTTAGAGTCTAGCGGGGGACTCCAAGAGACCCAGTACTTC.

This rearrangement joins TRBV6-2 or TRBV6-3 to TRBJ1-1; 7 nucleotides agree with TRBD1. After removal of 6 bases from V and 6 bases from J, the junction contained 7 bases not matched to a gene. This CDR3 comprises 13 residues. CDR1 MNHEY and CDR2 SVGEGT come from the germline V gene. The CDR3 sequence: CASSGYRGAEAFF. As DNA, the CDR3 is TGTGCCAGCAGCGGGTACAGGGGTGCTGAAGCTTTCTTT.

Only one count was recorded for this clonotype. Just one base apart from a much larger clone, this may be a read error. The CDR3 DNA is TGTGTCAGCAGTTCCGGGACACTTAGCAATCAGCCCCAGCATTTT. It specifies CVSSSGTLSNQPQHF. The chain uses TRBV6-2 or TRBV6-3 and TRBJ1-5; a weak D match, TRBD1 (6 bases). From germline, CDR1 is MNHEY and CDR2 SVGEGT. This CDR3 contains 15 residues.

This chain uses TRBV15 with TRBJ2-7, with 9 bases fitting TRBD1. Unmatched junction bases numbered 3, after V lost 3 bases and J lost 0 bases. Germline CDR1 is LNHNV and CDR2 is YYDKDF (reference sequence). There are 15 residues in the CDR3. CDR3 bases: TGTGCCACCAGCAGCGGGACAGGGCTCTCCTACGAGCAGTACTTC. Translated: CATSSGTGLSYEQYF.

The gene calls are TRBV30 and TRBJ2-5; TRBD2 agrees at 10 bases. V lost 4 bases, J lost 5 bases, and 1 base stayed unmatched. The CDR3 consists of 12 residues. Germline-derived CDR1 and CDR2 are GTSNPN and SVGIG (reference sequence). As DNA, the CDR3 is TGTGCCTGGACTAGCGGGAGTGAGACCCAGTACTTC. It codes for CAWTSGSETQYF.

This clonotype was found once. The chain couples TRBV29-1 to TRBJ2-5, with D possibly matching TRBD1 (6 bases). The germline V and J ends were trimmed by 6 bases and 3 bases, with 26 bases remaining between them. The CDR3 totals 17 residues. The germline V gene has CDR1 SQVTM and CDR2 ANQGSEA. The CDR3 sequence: CSVDRDIKILQEETQYF. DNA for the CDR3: TGCAGCGTCGACCGGGACATAAAAATCCTCCAGGAAGAGACCCAGTACTTC. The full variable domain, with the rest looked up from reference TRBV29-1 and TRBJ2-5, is SAVISQKPSRDICQRGTSLTIQCQVDSQVTMMFWYRQQPGQSLTLIATANQGSEATYESGFVIDKFPISRPNLTFSTLTVSNMSPEDSSIYLCSVDRDIKILQEETQYFGPGTRLLVL.

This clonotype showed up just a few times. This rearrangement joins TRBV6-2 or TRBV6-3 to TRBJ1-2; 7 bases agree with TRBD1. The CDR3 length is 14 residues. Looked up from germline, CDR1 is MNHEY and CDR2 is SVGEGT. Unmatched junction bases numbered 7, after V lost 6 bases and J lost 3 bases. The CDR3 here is CASRTVQGYYGYTF. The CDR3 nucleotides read TGTGCCAGCAGGACAGTACAGGGGTACTATGGCTACACCTTC.

Here the CDR3 DNA reads TGTGCCAGCAGCGGGCAGGGGGCGGCTTTGAACACTGAAGCTTTCTTT. Translated: CASSGQGAALNTEAFF. J is TRBJ1-1 and V is TRBV6-2 or TRBV6-3; 8 bases agree with TRBD1. J gave up 0 bases and V 6 bases, and 9 bases lay outside the gene matches. This CDR3 has 16 amino acids. Looked up from germline, CDR1 is MNHEY and CDR2 is SVGEGT.

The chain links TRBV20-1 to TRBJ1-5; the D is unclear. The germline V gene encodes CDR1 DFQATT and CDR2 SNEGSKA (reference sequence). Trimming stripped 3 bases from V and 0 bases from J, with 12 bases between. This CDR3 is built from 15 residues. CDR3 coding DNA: TGCAGTGCTAGTTTAGGGTTTGATAGCAATCAGCCCCAGCATTTT. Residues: CSASLGFDSNQPQHF.

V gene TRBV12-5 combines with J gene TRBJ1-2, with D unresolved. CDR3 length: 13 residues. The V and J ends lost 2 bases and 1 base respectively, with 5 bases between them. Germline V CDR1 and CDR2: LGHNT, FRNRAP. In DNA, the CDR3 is TGTGCTAGTGGTTTGAACATTAACTATGGCTACACCTTC. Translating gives CASGLNINYGYTF.

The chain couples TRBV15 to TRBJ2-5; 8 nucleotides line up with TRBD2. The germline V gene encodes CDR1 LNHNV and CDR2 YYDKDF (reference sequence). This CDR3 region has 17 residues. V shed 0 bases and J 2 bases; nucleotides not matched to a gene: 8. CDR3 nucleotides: TGTGCCACCAGCAGAGATCCTCGCGGGGGGTATCAAGAGACCCAGTACTTC. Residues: CATSRDPRGGYQETQYF.

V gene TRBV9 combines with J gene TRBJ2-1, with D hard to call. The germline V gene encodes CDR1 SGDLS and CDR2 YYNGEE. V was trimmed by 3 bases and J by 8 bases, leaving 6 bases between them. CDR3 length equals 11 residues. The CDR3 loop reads CASSAAYEQFF. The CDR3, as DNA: TGTGCCAGCAGCGCCGCCTATGAGCAGTTCTTC.

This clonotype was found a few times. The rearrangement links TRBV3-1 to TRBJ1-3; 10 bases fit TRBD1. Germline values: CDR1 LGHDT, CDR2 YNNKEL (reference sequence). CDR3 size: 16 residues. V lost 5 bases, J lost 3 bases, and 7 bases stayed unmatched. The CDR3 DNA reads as TGTGCCAGCAGCACTTCCAGGACAGGGGGTGGAAACACCATATATTTT. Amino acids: CASSTSRTGGGNTIYF.

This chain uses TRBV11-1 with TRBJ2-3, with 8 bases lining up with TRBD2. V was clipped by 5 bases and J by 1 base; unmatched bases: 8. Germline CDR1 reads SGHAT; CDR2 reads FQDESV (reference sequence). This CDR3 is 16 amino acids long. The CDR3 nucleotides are TGTGCCAGCAGCAGTACCGGGGGGGCCGGCACAGATACGCAGTATTTT. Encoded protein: CASSSTGGAGTDTQYF.

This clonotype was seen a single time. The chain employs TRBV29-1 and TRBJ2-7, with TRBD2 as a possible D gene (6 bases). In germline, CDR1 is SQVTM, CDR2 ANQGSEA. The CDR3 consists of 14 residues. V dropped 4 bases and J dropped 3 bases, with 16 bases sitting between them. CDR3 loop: CSVGRGTDYYEQYF. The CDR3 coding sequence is TGCAGCGTTGGGAGGGGAACGGATTACTACGAGCAGTACTTC.

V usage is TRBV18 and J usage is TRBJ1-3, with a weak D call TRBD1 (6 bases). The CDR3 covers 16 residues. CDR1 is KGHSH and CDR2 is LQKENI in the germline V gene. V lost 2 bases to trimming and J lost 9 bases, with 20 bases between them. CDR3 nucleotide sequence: TGTGCCAGCTCACCATCTTCTTGGACAGAGGGCCTCACCATATATTTT. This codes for CASSPSSWTEGLTIYF.

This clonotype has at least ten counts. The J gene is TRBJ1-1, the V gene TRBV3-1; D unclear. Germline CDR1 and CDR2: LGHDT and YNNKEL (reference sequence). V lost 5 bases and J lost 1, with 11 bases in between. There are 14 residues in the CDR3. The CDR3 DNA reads TGTGCCAGCAGCTCCCGGGAAACGAACACTGAAGCTTTCTTT. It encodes CASSSRETNTEAFF.